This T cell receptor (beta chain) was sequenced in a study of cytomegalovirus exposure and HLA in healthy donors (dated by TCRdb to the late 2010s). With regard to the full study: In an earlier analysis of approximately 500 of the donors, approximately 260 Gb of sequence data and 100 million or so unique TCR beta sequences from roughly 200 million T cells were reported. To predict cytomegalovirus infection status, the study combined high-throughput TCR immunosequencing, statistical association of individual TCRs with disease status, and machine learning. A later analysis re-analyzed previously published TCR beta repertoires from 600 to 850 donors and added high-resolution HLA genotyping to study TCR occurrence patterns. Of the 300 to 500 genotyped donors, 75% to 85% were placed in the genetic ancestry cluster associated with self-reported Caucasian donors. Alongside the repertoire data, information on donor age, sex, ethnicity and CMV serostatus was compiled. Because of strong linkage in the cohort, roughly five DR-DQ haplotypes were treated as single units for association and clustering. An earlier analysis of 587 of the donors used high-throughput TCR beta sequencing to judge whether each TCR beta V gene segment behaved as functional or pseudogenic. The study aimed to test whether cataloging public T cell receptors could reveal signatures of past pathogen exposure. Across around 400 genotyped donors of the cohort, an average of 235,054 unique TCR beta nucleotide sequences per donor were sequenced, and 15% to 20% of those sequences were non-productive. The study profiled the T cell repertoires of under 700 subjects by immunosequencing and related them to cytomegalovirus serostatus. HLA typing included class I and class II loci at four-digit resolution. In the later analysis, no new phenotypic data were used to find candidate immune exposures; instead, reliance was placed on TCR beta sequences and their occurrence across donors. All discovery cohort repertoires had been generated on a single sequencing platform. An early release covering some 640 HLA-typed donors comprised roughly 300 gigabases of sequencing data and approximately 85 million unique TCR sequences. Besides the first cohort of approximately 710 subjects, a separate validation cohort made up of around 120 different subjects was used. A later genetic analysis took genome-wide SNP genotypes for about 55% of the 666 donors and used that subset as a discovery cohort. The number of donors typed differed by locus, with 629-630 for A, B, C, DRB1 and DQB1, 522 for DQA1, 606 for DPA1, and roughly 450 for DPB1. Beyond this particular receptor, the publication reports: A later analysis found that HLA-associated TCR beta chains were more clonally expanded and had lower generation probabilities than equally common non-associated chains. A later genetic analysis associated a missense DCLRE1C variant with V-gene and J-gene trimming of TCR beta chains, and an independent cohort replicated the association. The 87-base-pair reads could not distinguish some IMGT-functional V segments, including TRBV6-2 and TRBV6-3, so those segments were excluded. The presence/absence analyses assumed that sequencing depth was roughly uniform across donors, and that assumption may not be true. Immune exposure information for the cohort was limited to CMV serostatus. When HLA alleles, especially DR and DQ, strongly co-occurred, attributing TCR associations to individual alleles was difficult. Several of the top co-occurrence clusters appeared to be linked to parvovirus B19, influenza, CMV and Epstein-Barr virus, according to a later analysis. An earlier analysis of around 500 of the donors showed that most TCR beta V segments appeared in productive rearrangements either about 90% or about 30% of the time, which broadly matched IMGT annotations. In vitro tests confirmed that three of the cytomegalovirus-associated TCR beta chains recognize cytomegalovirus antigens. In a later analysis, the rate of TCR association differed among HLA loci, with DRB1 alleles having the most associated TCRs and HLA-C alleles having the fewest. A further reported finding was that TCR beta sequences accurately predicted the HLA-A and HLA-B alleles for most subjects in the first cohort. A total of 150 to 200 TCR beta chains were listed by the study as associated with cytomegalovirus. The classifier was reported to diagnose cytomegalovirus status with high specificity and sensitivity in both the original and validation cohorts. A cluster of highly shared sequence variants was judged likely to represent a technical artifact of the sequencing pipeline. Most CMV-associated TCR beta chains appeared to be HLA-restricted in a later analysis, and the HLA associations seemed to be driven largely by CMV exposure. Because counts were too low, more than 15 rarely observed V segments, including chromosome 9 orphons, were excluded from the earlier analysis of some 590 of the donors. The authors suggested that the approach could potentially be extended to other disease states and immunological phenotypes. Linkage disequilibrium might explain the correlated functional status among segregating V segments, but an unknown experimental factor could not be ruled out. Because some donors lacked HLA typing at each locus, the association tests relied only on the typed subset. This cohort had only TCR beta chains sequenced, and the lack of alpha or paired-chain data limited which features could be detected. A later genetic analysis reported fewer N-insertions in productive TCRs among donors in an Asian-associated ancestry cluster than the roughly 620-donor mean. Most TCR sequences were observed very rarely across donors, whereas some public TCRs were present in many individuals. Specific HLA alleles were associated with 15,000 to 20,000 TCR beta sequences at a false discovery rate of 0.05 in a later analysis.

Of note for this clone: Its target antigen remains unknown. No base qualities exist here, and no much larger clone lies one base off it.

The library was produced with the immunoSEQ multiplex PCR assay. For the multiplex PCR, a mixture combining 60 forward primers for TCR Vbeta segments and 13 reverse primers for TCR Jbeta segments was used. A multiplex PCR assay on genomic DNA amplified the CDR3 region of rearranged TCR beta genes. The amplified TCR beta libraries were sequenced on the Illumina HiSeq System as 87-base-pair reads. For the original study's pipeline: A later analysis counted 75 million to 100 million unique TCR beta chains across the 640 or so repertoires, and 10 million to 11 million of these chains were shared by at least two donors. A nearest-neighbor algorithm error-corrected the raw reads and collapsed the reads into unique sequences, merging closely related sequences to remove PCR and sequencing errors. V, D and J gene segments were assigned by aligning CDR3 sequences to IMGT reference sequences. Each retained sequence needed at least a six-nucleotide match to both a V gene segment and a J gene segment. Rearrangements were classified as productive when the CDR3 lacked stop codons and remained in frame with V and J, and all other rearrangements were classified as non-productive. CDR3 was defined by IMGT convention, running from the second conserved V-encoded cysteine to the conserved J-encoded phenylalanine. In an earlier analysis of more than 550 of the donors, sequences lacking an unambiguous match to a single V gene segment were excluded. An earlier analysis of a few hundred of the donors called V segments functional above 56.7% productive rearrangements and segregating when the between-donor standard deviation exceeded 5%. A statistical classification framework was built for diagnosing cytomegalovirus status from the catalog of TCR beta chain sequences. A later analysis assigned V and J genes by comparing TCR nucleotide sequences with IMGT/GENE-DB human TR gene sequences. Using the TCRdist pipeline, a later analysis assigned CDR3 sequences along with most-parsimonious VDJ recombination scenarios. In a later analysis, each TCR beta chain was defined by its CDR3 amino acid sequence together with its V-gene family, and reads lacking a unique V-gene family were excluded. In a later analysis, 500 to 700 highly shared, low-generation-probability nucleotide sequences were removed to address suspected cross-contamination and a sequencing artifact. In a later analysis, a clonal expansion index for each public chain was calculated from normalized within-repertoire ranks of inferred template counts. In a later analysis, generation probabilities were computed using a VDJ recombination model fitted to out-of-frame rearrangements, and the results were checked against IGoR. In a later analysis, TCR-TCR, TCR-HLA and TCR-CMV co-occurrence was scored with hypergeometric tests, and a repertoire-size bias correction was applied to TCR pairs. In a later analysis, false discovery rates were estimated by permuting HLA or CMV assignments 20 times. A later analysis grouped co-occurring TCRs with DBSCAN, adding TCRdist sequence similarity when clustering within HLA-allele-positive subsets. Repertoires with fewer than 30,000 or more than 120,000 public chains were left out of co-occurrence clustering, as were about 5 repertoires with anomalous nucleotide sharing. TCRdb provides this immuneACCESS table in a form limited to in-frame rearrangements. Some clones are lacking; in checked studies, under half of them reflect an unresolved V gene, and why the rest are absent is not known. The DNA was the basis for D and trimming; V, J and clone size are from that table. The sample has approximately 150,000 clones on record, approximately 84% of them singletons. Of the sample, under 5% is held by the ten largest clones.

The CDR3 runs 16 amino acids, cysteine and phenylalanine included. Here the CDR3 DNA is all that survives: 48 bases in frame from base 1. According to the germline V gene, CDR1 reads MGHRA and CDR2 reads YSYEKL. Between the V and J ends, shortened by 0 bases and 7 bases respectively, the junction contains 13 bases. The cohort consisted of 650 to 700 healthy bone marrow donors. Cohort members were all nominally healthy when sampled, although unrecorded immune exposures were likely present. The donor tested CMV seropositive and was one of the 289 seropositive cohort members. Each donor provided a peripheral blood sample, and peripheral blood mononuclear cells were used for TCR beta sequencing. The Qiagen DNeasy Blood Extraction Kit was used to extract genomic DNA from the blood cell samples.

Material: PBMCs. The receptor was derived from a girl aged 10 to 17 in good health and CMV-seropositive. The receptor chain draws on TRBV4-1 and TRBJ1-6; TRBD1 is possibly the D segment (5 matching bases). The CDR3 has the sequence CASSQEVTARNSPLHF. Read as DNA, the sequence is TGCGCCAGCAGCCAAGAAGTGACAGCCAGAAATTCACCCCTCCACTTT.